This passage covers 20 T cell receptor beta chains from one sample sequenced in a study of cytomegalovirus exposure and HLA in healthy donors. Amplification used 60 Vbeta primers and 13 Jbeta primers. Clones were read by immunoSEQ multiplex PCR, and TCRdb kept only the in-frame ones, dropping some. The sample shows over 55,000 clones, less than 85% of them seen only once. The sequenced material came from PBMCs. The origin of the receptors is a woman in her 50s in good health and CMV-seropositive.

The chain links TRBV18 to TRBJ2-3; weak D call: TRBD2 (5 bases). V lost 6 bases and J lost 3, with 19 bases in between. Germline-derived CDR1 and CDR2 are KGHSH and LQKENI. This CDR3 is built from 16 residues. CDR3 sequence: CASSQAGGGITDTQYF. CDR3 coding DNA: TGTGCCAGCTCCCAGGCGGGCGGCGGTATTACAGATACGCAGTATTTT.

CDR3 DNA sequence: TGTGCCAGCAGCTTTTCCCAGGGTAGGGGCGAGCCCCAGCATTTT. It translates to CASSFSQGRGEPQHF. The chain recombines TRBV5-5 with TRBJ1-5; perhaps TRBD1 as D (5 bases). Per the germline V gene, CDR1 is SGHKS and CDR2 is YYEKEE (reference sequence). CDR3 length: 15 amino acids. V was clipped by 2 bases and J by 8 bases, with 17 bases between them.

In nucleotides, the CDR3 is TGTGCCAGCAGCCCAGGGGAGGGGCGTGAAGCTTTCTTT. This sequence encodes CASSPGEGREAFF. The chain combines TRBV9 with TRBJ1-1, with a weak D call TRBD1 (6 bases). V was shortened by 4 bases and J by 7 bases, with 14 bases between the two germline ends. The germline V gene encodes CDR1 SGDLS and CDR2 YYNGEE. The CDR3 consists of 13 residues.

The rearrangement joins TRBV10-1 to TRBJ1-2, with D hard to call. V gave up 3 bases and J gave up 6 bases, with 11 bases separating them. The CDR3 is 13 amino acids. Germline V gives CDR1 WNHNN, CDR2 SYGVQD (reference sequence). CDR3 nucleotide sequence: TGCGCCAGCAGTGACCAAGGCGGGCATGGCTACACCTTC. As protein: CASSDQGGHGYTF.

The chain employs TRBV19 and TRBJ2-2, with 9 bases lining up with TRBD1. The length of the CDR3 is 16 residues. V was clipped by 3 bases and J by 1 base; unmatched bases: 3. In germline, CDR1 is LNHDA, CDR2 SQIVND (reference sequence). CDR3 bases: TGTGCCAGTAGTATCCGACAGGGGGGGAACACCGGGGAGCTGTTTTTT. Translation gives CASSIRQGGNTGELFF.

V is TRBV6-5 and J is TRBJ1-1; 9 nucleotides align to TRBD1. Germline CDR1 MNHEY, CDR2 SVGAGI. V lost 6 bases to trimming and J lost 1 base; unmatched junction nucleotides: 3. The CDR3 has 14 amino acids. DNA for the CDR3: TGTGCCAGCAGAAGGACAGGGGAGAACACTGAAGCTTTCTTT. This codes for CASRRTGENTEAFF.

This chain links TRBV28 with TRBJ1-2, with D possibly TRBD1 on 5 matching bases. The germline V and J ends were trimmed by 3 bases and 3 bases, with 8 bases remaining between them. CDR1 is MDHEN and CDR2 is SYDVKM in the germline V gene. The CDR3 totals 13 residues. The DNA for the CDR3 is TGTGCCAGCAGTTTGGGACTGGACTATGGCTACACCTTC. Translated: CASSLGLDYGYTF.

The V gene is TRBV5-1, the J gene TRBJ2-3, with D hard to call. Per germline, CDR1 SGHRS and CDR2 YFSETQ. The CDR3 has 15 amino acids. V was trimmed by 0 bases and J by 2 bases, leaving 10 bases between them. DNA for the CDR3: TGCGCCAGCAGCTTGGACGGAGCCTACACAGATACGCAGTATTTT. This sequence encodes CASSLDGAYTDTQYF.

This chain joins TRBV5-6 and TRBJ1-1, with D maybe TRBD1 (5 bases). Deletions cut 3 bases from V and 2 bases from J, with 20 bases between. The CDR3 has 17 amino acids. Germline V CDR1 and CDR2: SGHDT, YYEEEE. The CDR3 here is CASSWTGGARGNTEAFF. CDR3 nucleotides: TGTGCCAGCAGCTGGACGGGGGGTGCGCGGGGAAACACTGAAGCTTTCTTT.

The chain combines TRBV7-8 with TRBJ1-5; 10 bases line up with TRBD1. This CDR3 has 15 residues. Trimming cost V 4 bases and J 4 bases; bases outside gene matches: 4. Per the germline V gene, CDR1 is SGHVS and CDR2 is FQNEAQ. CDR3 residues: CASSYDRGRNQPQHF. CDR3 nucleotides: TGTGCCAGCAGCTACGACAGGGGGCGAAATCAGCCCCAGCATTTT.

The chain links TRBV11-2 to TRBJ1-2, with D tentatively TRBD1 (6 bases). The CDR3 is 15 amino acids. The V end lost 0 bases, the J end lost 4 bases, and 12 bases lay between the germline ends. Looked up from germline, CDR1 is SGHAT and CDR2 is FQNNGV. The CDR3 region is CASSLEAGVGYGYTF. The CDR3 region has the DNA TGTGCCAGCAGCTTAGAGGCAGGGGTGGGCTATGGCTACACCTTC.

This chain connects TRBV13 to TRBJ1-1; D unresolved. V lost 4 bases, J lost 5 bases, and 11 bases lay in between. Germline lookup yields CDR1 PRHDT and CDR2 FYEKMQ (reference sequence). The CDR3 has 13 amino acids. Here the CDR3 DNA reads TGTGCCAGCAGCTCGGGAACTTCGACTGAAGCTTTCTTT. Its translation: CASSSGTSTEAFF.

The gene calls are TRBV10-1 and TRBJ2-3; D may be TRBD2 (5 bases). The CDR3 contains 16 residues. The germline V gene encodes CDR1 WNHNN and CDR2 SYGVQD (reference sequence). V gave up 2 bases and J gave up 0 bases, with 12 bases separating them. The CDR3 sequence: CASSEPGLSSTDTQYF. Here the CDR3 DNA reads TGCGCCAGCAGTGAGCCTGGACTCTCTAGCACAGATACGCAGTATTTT.

For the CDR3, the DNA is TGTGCCAGCAGTTCAACCTGGAACAGGGGTTCTTACGAGCAGTACTTC. This encodes CASSSTWNRGSYEQYF. This sequence joins TRBV28 and TRBJ2-7, with 7 bases fitting TRBD1. Germline V CDR1 and CDR2: MDHEN, SYDVKM. The CDR3 is 16 residues long. The ends lost 4 bases at V and 4 bases at J; junction bases unmatched: 13. Combining the CDR3 with reference TRBV28 and TRBJ2-7 gives the whole variable domain DVKVTQSSRYLVKRTGEKVFLECVQDMDHENMFWYRQDPGLGLRLIYFSYDVKMKEKGDIPEGYSVSREKKERFSLILESASTNQTSMYLCASSSTWNRGSYEQYFGPGTRLTVT.

The chain links TRBV14 to TRBJ2-3, with D perhaps TRBD1 (5 bases). Trimming stripped 3 bases from V and 5 bases from J, with 21 bases between. There are 17 residues in the CDR3. Germline values: CDR1 SGHDN, CDR2 FVKESK. The CDR3, as DNA: TGTGCCAGCAGCCACGTACTGGCAGGGATCGTAGGAGATACGCAGTATTTT. It is translated as CASSHVLAGIVGDTQYF.

The V and J genes are TRBV28 and TRBJ2-1, with D maybe TRBD2 (7 bases). CDR1 MDHEN and CDR2 SYDVKM come from the germline V gene. V lost 6 bases and J lost 5, with 17 bases in between. The length of the CDR3 is 15 residues. The CDR3 nucleotides read TGTGCCAGCAGCCCGGGGGGCAGGGTGGACAATGAGCAGTTCTTC. Its translation: CASSPGGRVDNEQFF.

A remark on this clone: One junction end disagrees with the germline gene, perhaps due to a read error. The CDR3, as DNA: TGTGCCAGCAGCCAAGATCGTAGGACGGGAGTGCACTTC. It yields the protein CASSQDRRTGVHF. The chain recombines TRBV14 with TRBJ2-7; TRBD2 is a possible D gene (6 bases). The CDR3 length is 13 residues. Germline V lookup: CDR1 SGHDN, CDR2 FVKESK.

The genes are TRBV30 and TRBJ1-1, with 10 bases lining up with TRBD1. V shed 0 bases and J 4 bases; nucleotides not matched to a gene: 5. Germline loops: CDR1 GTSNPN, CDR2 SVGIG (reference sequence). CDR3 length equals 15 residues. The CDR3 reads CAWSVVRDRGTEAFF. The CDR3 coding sequence is TGTGCCTGGAGTGTAGTACGGGACAGGGGCACTGAAGCTTTCTTT.

This sequence joins TRBV28 and TRBJ1-5; no reliable D call. CDR3 length equals 14 residues. CDR1 and CDR2 (germline): MDHEN, SYDVKM. With 3 bases removed from V and 0 bases from J, the gap between germline ends came to 6 bases. The CDR3 DNA reads as TGTGCCAGCAGTTTCCAGATTAGCAATCAGCCCCAGCATTTT. Its translation is CASSFQISNQPQHF.

The V call is TRBV7-6, the J call TRBJ2-3; 8 bases line up with TRBD2. Germline CDR1 SGHVS, CDR2 FNYEAQ. The CDR3 is 16 amino acids. The V segment lost 5 bases and the J segment 6 bases; nucleotides outside the gene matches: 13. The CDR3 DNA is TGTGCCAGCAGCCCCACTAGCGGATGGGGGGGTGATACGCAGTATTTT. Translated, it gives CASSPTSGWGGDTQYF.